This T cell receptor (beta chain) is drawn from a study of blood T cell repertoires in COVID-19. About the research overall: PBMCs, B-cell-depleted T cells, or T cells were the source of the cDNA or gDNA that made up the material.

Some clones are missing from TCRdb's copy, which holds only in-frame ones; the method was immunoSEQ multiplex PCR. The sample consists of 150,000 or so clones, roughly 79% of them appearing once. This CDR3 region has 16 residues. V lost 4 bases and J lost 7; bases outside the gene matches: 15. Per the germline V gene, CDR1 is MNHNS and CDR2 is SASEGT. This TCR derives from a human donor with acute or convalescent COVID-19. The donor label of this sample is uncertain. The V call is TRBV6-1, the J call TRBJ2-5; the match to TRBD2 covers 7 bases. Sequencing was performed on peripheral blood. The CDR3 loop is CASSALAGTTPATQYF. The CDR3 DNA follows: TGTGCCAGCAGTGCCCTCGCCGGGACTACTCCTGCGACCCAGTACTTC.